In this sample, the clone carrying this T cell receptor (beta chain) turned up a few times. Its target is unknown. V lost 7 bases, J lost 4 bases, and 15 bases lay in between. The CDR3 totals 14 residues. Germline CDR1 SGHAT, CDR2 FQNNGV. The time point: newly diagnosed GD, antithyroid drugs for less than 3 months. TCR sequences were obtained from RNA taken from PBMCs. Staff drew approximately 9.9 milliliters of peripheral blood into EDTA tubes. The sample belongs to a study of regulatory T cells in long-lasting Graves disease. Whole-study findings and limits: A greater number of public clonotypes (over 2,500) was shared by persistent patients than by new patients (about 960).

The TCR beta library used iRepertoire HTBI primers with Arm-PCR amplification of CDR3. One entry per CDR3 protein results from TCRdb running MiXCR on the multiplex PCR reads. The sample lists roughly 380,000 distinct CDR3 sequences, over 15% occurring once. Another study also made use of these data, one on T cells in Graves' hyperthyroidism and ophthalmopathy. That publication notes: In patients aged 18 to 65, hyperthyroidism was newly diagnosed, with duration under 2 months. Appearing also in blood were most of the thyroid clonotypes expanded above 0.001.

Sequenced here: peripheral blood mononuclear cells (PBMCs), sampled at new diagnosis, from a patient treated with antithyroid drugs. This chain links TRBV11-2 with TRBJ2-3; D might be TRBD1 or TRBD2, each matching 5 bases. The TCR sequence derives from a middle-aged man with Graves disease. As DNA, the CDR3 is TGTGCCAGCACCACGGGACCGGTAGCAGATACGCAGTATTTT. Its translation is CASTTGPVADTQYF.